This record concerns one T cell receptor (beta chain) sequence. These data originate in a study of blood T cell repertoires in COVID-19. Study-wide background: From T cells, B-cell-depleted T cells, or PBMCs came the material, which was cDNA or gDNA.

CDR1 is SGDLS, CDR2 YYNGEE, per germline. This CDR3 region has 15 residues. V was trimmed by 4 bases and J by 2 bases, leaving 10 bases between them. Under the authors' procedure: It was from reference gene primer amplification that nucleated cell counts were estimated. Produced via immunoSEQ multiplex PCR; TCRdb's table is partial and in-frame only. V, J and clone size derive from that table, while D and trimming were established from the DNA sequence. The table has a few hundred thousand clones, 85% to 90% seen once. Cohort assignment relied on participant-reported clinical history. Donors of Cohort 3 who recovered were those that had two negative PCRs, clearance, or symptom resolution.

This clonotype was obtained from a woman in her thirties or forties who had recovered from COVID-19. Material for sequencing was PBMCs or T cells enriched from blood (not recorded which). The chain combines TRBV9 with TRBJ2-6; no clear D. The CDR3 here is CASSPDFTGANVLTF. The CDR3 DNA reads TGTGCCAGCAGCCCAGACTTTACTGGGGCCAACGTCCTGACTTTC.